These 27 T cell receptor beta chains share one sample of origin, sequenced in a study of blood T cell repertoires in COVID-19. Only in-frame clones appear in the TCRdb table, and some are missing; sequencing was by immunoSEQ multiplex PCR. The table includes about 360,000 clones, around 83% detected once. Material: peripheral blood. These receptors were collected from a man aged 25 to 45 with active or convalescent COVID-19.

The chain employs TRBV6-1 and TRBJ1-2, with 8 nucleotides matching TRBD1. Per the germline V gene, CDR1 is MNHNS and CDR2 is SASEGT. The V and J ends lost 0 bases and 8 bases, in that order; junction bases with no gene match: 17. The CDR3 has 18 residues. CDR3 loop: CASSEAWRWAGGPGGYTF. CDR3 DNA: TGTGCCAGCAGTGAAGCGTGGAGGTGGGCAGGGGGCCCGGGAGGCTACACCTTC.

V usage is TRBV3-1 (or the pseudogene TRBV3-2) and J usage is TRBJ1-3; D remains unclear. CDR3 length equals 16 residues. Germline V gene lookup returns CDR1 LGHDT and CDR2 YNNKEL (reference sequence). Trimming shortened V by 4 bases and J by 0 bases, and 13 bases separated the two germline ends. CDR3 nucleotides: TGTGCCAGCAGCCTACCGCGCCTAGGCTCTGGAAACACCATATATTTT. As protein: CASSLPRLGSGNTIYF.

The chain has TRBV4-3 and TRBJ1-6; possibly TRBD1 for D (6 bases). The CDR3 consists of 15 residues. Germline-derived CDR1 and CDR2 are LGHNA and YSLEER. V lost 0 bases and J 10 bases, leaving 13 bases between the germline ends. CDR3 residues: CASSQDRDIDSPLHF. The CDR3, as DNA: TGCGCCAGCAGCCAAGATCGGGACATCGACTCACCCCTCCACTTT.

This rearrangement joins TRBV5-4 to TRBJ2-2, with a possible D match to TRBD2 (5 bases). Trimming shortened V by 3 bases and J by 0 bases, and 9 bases separated the two germline ends. This CDR3 spans 15 amino acids. The germline CDR1 and CDR2 sequences are SGHNT and YYREEE (reference sequence). The chain's CDR3 is CASSSKDSNTGELFF. CDR3 sequence (DNA): TGTGCCAGCAGCTCAAAGGACTCGAACACCGGGGAGCTGTTTTTT. The whole variable domain, filled in from reference TRBV5-4 and TRBJ2-2, reads ETGVTQSPTHLIKTRGQQVTLRCSSQSGHNTVSWYQQALGQGPQFIFQYYREEENGRGNFPPRFSGLQFPNYSSELNVNALELDDSALYLCASSSKDSNTGELFFGEGSRLTVL.

V and J are TRBV4-1 and TRBJ1-4; 9 bases map to TRBD1. CDR3 length: 15 amino acids. V was clipped by 0 bases and J by 8 bases; unmatched bases: 4. Per germline, CDR1 MGHRA and CDR2 YSYEKL. The CDR3 DNA reads TGCGCCAGCAGCCAAGAAATCGGGACAGGGGAAAAACTGTTTTTT. Amino acids: CASSQEIGTGEKLFF.

This sequence joins TRBV5-1 and TRBJ1-3; no reliable D call. V lost 2 bases and J lost 7, with 13 bases in between. This CDR3 has 14 residues. Germline lookup yields CDR1 SGHRS and CDR2 YFSETQ. CDR3 region: CASSLVDSGNTIYF. CDR3 bases: TGCGCCAGCAGCTTAGTGGACTCCGGGAACACCATATATTTT.

The rearrangement links TRBV4-3 to TRBJ1-2; the D is unclear. V dropped 5 bases and J dropped 8 bases, with 15 bases sitting between them. This CDR3 comprises 13 residues. Germline V gene lookup returns CDR1 LGHNA and CDR2 YSLEER. The CDR3 DNA is TGCGCCAGCAGCAATGAAATAGGCGGAGGCTACACCTTC. As protein: CASSNEIGGGYTF.

This clone was seen only once. The chain recombines TRBV3-1 (or the pseudogene TRBV3-2) with TRBJ2-7; D is possibly TRBD2 (5 bases). This CDR3 has 15 residues. The V gene's germline CDR1 is LGHDT and CDR2 YNNKEL (reference sequence). Trimming removed 1 base at V and 7 bases at J, with 17 bases between. CDR3 sequence reads: CASSQAPRRAGEQYF. The DNA of the CDR3 is TGTGCCAGCAGCCAAGCCCCCAGGCGCGCGGGTGAGCAGTACTTC.

The V and J genes are TRBV7-2 and TRBJ2-1; 8 bases align to TRBD2. This CDR3 is built from 16 residues. The germline gives CDR1 SGHTA, CDR2 FQGNSA. J lost 4 bases, V lost 1 base, and 6 bases had no gene match. CDR3 loop: CASSLGLGRGYNEQFF. The CDR3 DNA sequence: TGTGCCAGCAGCTTAGGTCTCGGGAGGGGGTACAATGAGCAGTTCTTC.

This rearrangement joins TRBV14 to TRBJ2-2; 7 bases are a match to TRBD2. Germline V gene sequence: CDR1 SGHDN, CDR2 FVKESK. V shed 0 bases, J shed 3 bases, and the junction held 7 bases outside the gene matches. This CDR3 spans 17 amino acids. The DNA of the CDR3 is TGTGCCAGCAGCCAAGAGGGGCCGGGGGGTCACACCGGGGAGCTGTTTTTT. Translating it yields CASSQEGPGGHTGELFF.

This sequence joins TRBV10-2 and TRBJ2-2; D ambiguous. This CDR3 contains 13 residues. Trimming removed 2 bases from V and 4 bases from J, with 5 bases in between. Germline CDR1 and CDR2: WSHSY and SAAADI. The CDR3 sequence: CASSEGSTGELFF. CDR3 bases: TGCGCCAGCAGTGAGGGCAGCACCGGGGAGCTGTTTTTT.

This clone was seen only a few times. The CDR3 nucleotides read TGTGCCAGCAGTGACTCCAGGGATTCTCGGGAGCTGTTTTTT. As protein: CASSDSRDSRELFF. The chain is built from TRBV25-1 and TRBJ2-2; tentative D call: TRBD1 (5 bases). CDR3 length equals 14 residues. V was shortened by 3 bases and J by 9 bases, with 14 bases between the two germline ends. From germline, CDR1 is MGHDK and CDR2 SYGVNS.

V and J are TRBV7-3 and TRBJ2-7; D not certain. The germline CDR1 and CDR2 sequences are SGHTA and FQGTGA. V dropped 2 bases and J dropped 0 bases, with 8 bases sitting between them. This CDR3 region has 14 residues. CDR3 sequence reads: CASSLWASSYEQYF. CDR3 DNA sequence: TGTGCCAGCAGCTTATGGGCGAGCTCCTACGAGCAGTACTTC. Based on the CDR3 plus reference TRBV7-3 and TRBJ2-7, the full variable domain is GAGVSQTPSNKVTEKGKYVELRCDPISGHTALYWYRQSLGQGPEFLIYFQGTGAADDSGLPNDRFFAVRPEGSVSTLKIQRTERGDSAVYLCASSLWASSYEQYFGPGTRLTVT.

This clone has only a few counts. The chain has TRBV28 and TRBJ2-1, with 7 nucleotides matching TRBD2. V lost 4 bases and J lost 3; bases outside the gene matches: 3. CDR3 size: 14 residues. Looked up from germline, CDR1 is MDHEN and CDR2 is SYDVKM. DNA of the CDR3: TGTGCCAGCAGTTCGGGGAGGGACTACAATGAGCAGTTCTTC. This translates into CASSSGRDYNEQFF.

As concerns this clone: This specimen includes other DNA sequences encoding the same CDR3. The rearrangement links TRBV5-1 to TRBJ2-5; D is perhaps TRBD1 (6 bases). Trimming left V 2 bases short and J 5 bases short, with 13 bases between. CDR3 length equals 14 residues. Germline loops: CDR1 SGHRS, CDR2 YFSETQ. CDR3 bases: TGCGCCAGCAGCTTATACGGGACAAAGGAGACCCAGTACTTC. It translates to CASSLYGTKETQYF.

The chain recombines TRBV12-5 with TRBJ1-5; no reliable D call. The germline CDR1 and CDR2 sequences are LGHNT and FRNRAP. Trimming stripped 2 bases from V and 0 bases from J, with 20 bases between. This CDR3 is built from 19 residues. The CDR3 spells CASGLSTQFGQYSNQPQHF. The CDR3 nucleotides are TGTGCTAGTGGTTTGTCGACACAGTTTGGCCAGTATAGCAATCAGCCCCAGCATTTT.

This chain links TRBV10-3 with TRBJ2-1; 8 bases fit TRBD1. The germline gives CDR1 ENHRY, CDR2 SYGVKD. J was trimmed by 4 bases and V by 0 bases; bases with no gene match: 11. This CDR3 region has 18 residues. CDR3 DNA sequence: TGTGCCATCAGTGAGTCTATAGCCGGGACAGGCGATTACAATGAGCAGTTCTTC. It codes for CAISESIAGTGDYNEQFF.

The chain carries TRBV28 and TRBJ2-3; 7 bases fit TRBD2. Germline-derived CDR1 and CDR2 are MDHEN and SYDVKM. With V trimmed by 7 bases and J by 6 bases, 13 bases remained unmatched. The CDR3 loop spans 15 amino acids. CDR3 sequence: CASTKPGLSHDTQYF. DNA of the CDR3: TGTGCCAGCACCAAACCGGGACTAAGCCACGATACGCAGTATTTT.

This clone has only one observation. The chain has TRBV9 and TRBJ2-1; D not certain. The germline V gene has CDR1 SGDLS and CDR2 YYNGEE. The CDR3 has 14 amino acids. The V gene lost 3 bases and the J gene lost 0 bases, with 7 bases spanning the gap. The CDR3: CASSGYLSYNEQFF. The CDR3 nucleotides are TGTGCCAGCAGCGGCTACCTCTCCTACAATGAGCAGTTCTTC.

This chain joins TRBV29-1 and TRBJ1-3; perhaps TRBD1 as D (6 bases). The CDR3 sequence is 13 residues long. Germline values: CDR1 SQVTM, CDR2 ANQGSEA. V was shortened by 6 bases and J by 4 bases, with 13 bases between the two germline ends. The CDR3 here is CSVSRGSGNTIYF. The CDR3 DNA follows: TGCAGCGTCAGCAGGGGCTCCGGAAACACCATATATTTT.

The chain combines TRBV19 with TRBJ2-3; TRBD1 agrees at 11 bases. The V and J ends lost 5 bases and 3 bases, in that order; junction bases with no gene match: 7. The CDR3 spans 16 residues. The germline gives CDR1 LNHDA, CDR2 SQIVND (reference sequence). As DNA, the CDR3 is TGTGCCAGTAGTCCGCGGACAGGGGGCGGAACAGATACGCAGTATTTT. Translation gives CASSPRTGGGTDTQYF.

The J gene is TRBJ1-3, the V gene TRBV28, with 9 bases fitting TRBD1. With 3 bases clipped from V and 0 bases from J, the junction kept 0 bases outside the gene matches. This CDR3 spans 15 amino acids. The germline gives CDR1 MDHEN, CDR2 SYDVKM. The CDR3 nucleotides are TGTGCCAGCAGTTTGGGACAGGGCTCTGGAAACACCATATATTTT. Translating gives CASSLGQGSGNTIYF.

This clone was detected a few times. V gene TRBV19 combines with J gene TRBJ2-7, with 8 bases lining up with TRBD1. CDR1 is LNHDA and CDR2 is SQIVND in the germline V gene (reference sequence). V trimming: 3 bases; J trimming: 1 base; junction bases outside the gene matches: 2. This CDR3 spans 14 amino acids. This chain's CDR3 is CASSIQGASYEQYF. The CDR3 region has the DNA TGTGCCAGTAGTATTCAGGGGGCTTCCTACGAGCAGTACTTC.

The rearrangement joins TRBV5-1 to TRBJ1-5, with D possibly TRBD1 on 6 matching bases. The CDR3 is 15 residues long. Germline V gene lookup returns CDR1 SGHRS and CDR2 YFSETQ. Trimming took off 5 bases at V and 0 bases at J, with 12 bases between the two ends. The CDR3 DNA reads TGCGCCAGCAGGTCAGGGGAGAGTAGCAATCAGCCCCAGCATTTT. This encodes CASRSGESSNQPQHF. The variable domain in full, with the rest retrieved from reference TRBV5-1 and TRBJ1-5, is KAGVTQTPRYLIKTRGQQVTLSCSPISGHRSVSWYQQTPGQGLQFLFEYFSETQRNKGNFPGRFSGRQFSNSRSEMNVSTLELGDSALYLCASRSGESSNQPQHFGDGTRLSIL.

V gene TRBV7-3 combines with J gene TRBJ1-1; D is uncertain. Germline V gene lookup returns CDR1 SGHTA and CDR2 FQGTGA. V was cut by 1 base and J by 1 base, with 10 bases left in between. CDR3 length equals 15 residues. CDR3 bases: TGTGCCAGCAGCTTAAACACAGCTCCGAACACTGAAGCTTTCTTT. Its translation: CASSLNTAPNTEAFF.

V and J are TRBV3-1 (or the pseudogene TRBV3-2) and TRBJ1-1, with TRBD1 identical over 7 bases. Looked up from germline, CDR1 is LGHDT and CDR2 is YNNKEL (reference sequence). V lost 0 bases and J lost 6; bases outside the gene matches: 7. The CDR3 covers 15 residues. CDR3 amino acids: CASSQEPTGRAEAFF. CDR3 nucleotides: TGTGCCAGCAGCCAAGAACCGACAGGGCGGGCTGAAGCTTTCTTT.

The chain carries TRBV7-2 and TRBJ1-1; D gene uncertain. Germline values: CDR1 SGHTA, CDR2 FQGNSA. This CDR3 has 15 residues. The ends were cut back, 1 base at V and 6 bases at J, with 15 bases in the middle. CDR3 DNA sequence: TGTGCCAGCAGCTTAGATGGCGAACGGGTCGCTGAAGCTTTCTTT. Translating it yields CASSLDGERVAEAFF.